The sequence of this T cell receptor (beta chain) was determined in a study of T cell responses to AZD1222 COVID-19 vaccine. The data were produced by immunoSEQ multiplex PCR, yet TCRdb's version contains in-frame clones alone and is incomplete. Altogether under 45,000 clones are present, around 80% being singletons, with the ten largest covering 15% to 20%. With respect to this clone: What it binds is unknown.

Study-wide points: Epitopes outside B.1.351 and B.1.1.7 mutated regions reportedly drew nearly half of spike TCRs. Females made up more of the donors, who were largely white British, and clonal diversity may have come out too low. It was only after the peak T cell response that any repertoires were sampled.

This CDR3 is 11 amino acids long. Germline V CDR1 and CDR2: MNHNY, SVGAGI (reference sequence). The ends were cut back, 4 bases at V and 4 bases at J, with 2 bases in the middle. The clonotype was recovered from an adult who received the AZD1222 COVID-19 vaccine. V gene TRBV6-6 combines with J gene TRBJ1-5; D is uncertain. The sequencing here drew on peripheral blood, taken 28 days after the second AZD1222 dose. The CDR3 reads CASSSNQPQHF. CDR3 sequence (DNA): TGTGCCAGCAGTTCGAATCAGCCCCAGCATTTT.